The source of this T cell receptor beta chain is a study of blood T cell repertoires in COVID-19. The wider study: Acute and convalescent COVID-19 specimens originated in the United States, Italy and Spain. In each case, the material was cDNA or gDNA derived from T cells, B-cell-depleted T cells, or PBMCs.

Sequencing was performed with immunoSEQ multiplex PCR; in TCRdb, only in-frame clones are kept and a portion is missing. Of fewer than 250,000 clones listed, under 90% were seen once; the top ten hold around 9.3%. The CDR3 spans 14 residues. V was shortened by 0 bases and J by 4 bases, with 10 bases between the two germline ends. Germline values: CDR1 MGHRA, CDR2 YSYEKL. Cohorts were based on clinical histories the participants reported. V usage is TRBV4-1 and J usage is TRBJ2-7; no firm D call. This clonotype was obtained from a woman aged 45-65 years with acute COVID-19. The sequencing sample was made of PBMCs or T cells enriched from blood (not recorded which). The DNA for the CDR3 is TGCGCCAGCAGCCAAGATTTCAGATTTTACGAGCAGTACTTC. Encoded protein: CASSQDFRFYEQYF.